This T cell receptor beta chain derives from a study of CD8 T cells in Susac syndrome. Healthy donors, matched for age and sex, constituted the control group. This clonotype showed up just a few times. With random hexamers, about 0.45 to 1 ug RNA was reverse transcribed. TCRdb fed the immunoSEQ multiplex PCR reads into MiXCR, producing one record per CDR3 protein. The data contain fewer than 150,000 distinct CDR3 sequences, approximately 93% of them singletons. This TCR was recovered from a human donor in good health. The specimen was CD8+ T cells from PBMCs.

The CDR3 loop reads CASSLGATEAFF. For the CDR3, the DNA is TGTGCCAGCAGCTTGGGGGCCACTGAAGCTTTCTTT. This rearrangement joins TRBV7-9 to TRBJ1-1; weak D call: TRBD1 (6 bases). With 3 bases removed from V and 4 bases from J, the gap between germline ends came to 6 bases. The CDR3 consists of 12 residues. Germline loops: CDR1 SEHNR, CDR2 FQNEAQ (reference sequence).